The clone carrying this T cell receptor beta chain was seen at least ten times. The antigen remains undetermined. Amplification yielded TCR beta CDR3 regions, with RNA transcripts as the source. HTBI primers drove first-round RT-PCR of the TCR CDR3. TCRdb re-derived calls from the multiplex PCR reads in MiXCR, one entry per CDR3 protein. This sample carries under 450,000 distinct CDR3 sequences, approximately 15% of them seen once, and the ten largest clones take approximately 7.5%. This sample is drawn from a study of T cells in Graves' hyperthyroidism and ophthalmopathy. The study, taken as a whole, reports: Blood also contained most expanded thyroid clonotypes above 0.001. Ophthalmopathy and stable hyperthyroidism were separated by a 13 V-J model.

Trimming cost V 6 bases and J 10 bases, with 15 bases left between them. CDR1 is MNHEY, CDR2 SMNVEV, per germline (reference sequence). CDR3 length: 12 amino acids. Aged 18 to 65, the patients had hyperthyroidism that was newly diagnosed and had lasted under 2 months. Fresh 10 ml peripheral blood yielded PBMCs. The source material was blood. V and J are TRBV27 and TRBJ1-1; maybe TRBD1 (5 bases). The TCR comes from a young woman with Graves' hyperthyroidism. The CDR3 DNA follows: TGTGCCAGCAGCCATCGAGCGGGGGGAGCTTTCTTT. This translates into CASSHRAGGAFF.